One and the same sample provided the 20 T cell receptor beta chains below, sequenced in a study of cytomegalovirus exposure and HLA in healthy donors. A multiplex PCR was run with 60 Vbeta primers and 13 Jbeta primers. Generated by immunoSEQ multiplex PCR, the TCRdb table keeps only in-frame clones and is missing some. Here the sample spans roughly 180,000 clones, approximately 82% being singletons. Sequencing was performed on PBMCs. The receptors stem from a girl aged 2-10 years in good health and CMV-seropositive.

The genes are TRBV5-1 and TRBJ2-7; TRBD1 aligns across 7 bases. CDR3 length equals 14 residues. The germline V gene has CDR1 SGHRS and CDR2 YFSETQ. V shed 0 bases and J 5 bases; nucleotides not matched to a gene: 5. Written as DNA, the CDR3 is TGCGCCAGCAGCTTGGAGACAGGGTTGGACGAGCAGTACTTC. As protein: CASSLETGLDEQYF.

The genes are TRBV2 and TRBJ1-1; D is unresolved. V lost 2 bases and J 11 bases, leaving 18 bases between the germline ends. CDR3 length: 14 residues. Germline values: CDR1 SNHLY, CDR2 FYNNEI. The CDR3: CASSERGEVSGAFF. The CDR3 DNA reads TGTGCCAGCAGTGAACGTGGAGAGGTCTCGGGGGCTTTCTTT.

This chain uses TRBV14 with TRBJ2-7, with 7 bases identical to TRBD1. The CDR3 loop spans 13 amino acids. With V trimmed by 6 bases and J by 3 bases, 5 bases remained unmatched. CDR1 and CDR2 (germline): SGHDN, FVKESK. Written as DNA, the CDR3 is TGTGCCAGCAGTGATTACAGGGGCTACGAGCAGTACTTC. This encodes CASSDYRGYEQYF.

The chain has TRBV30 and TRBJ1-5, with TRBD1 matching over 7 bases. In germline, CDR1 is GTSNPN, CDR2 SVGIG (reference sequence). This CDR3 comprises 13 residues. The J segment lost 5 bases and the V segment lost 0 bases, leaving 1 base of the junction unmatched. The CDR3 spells CAWSVDRDQPQHF. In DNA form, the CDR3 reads TGTGCCTGGAGTGTAGACAGGGATCAGCCCCAGCATTTT.

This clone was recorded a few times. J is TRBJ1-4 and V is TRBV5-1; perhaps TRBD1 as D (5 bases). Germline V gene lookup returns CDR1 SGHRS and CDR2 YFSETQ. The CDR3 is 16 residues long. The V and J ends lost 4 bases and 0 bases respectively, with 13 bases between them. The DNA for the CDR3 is TGCGCCAGCAGCGGACGGCAGGGTGCAACTAATGAAAAACTGTTTTTT. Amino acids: CASSGRQGATNEKLFF.

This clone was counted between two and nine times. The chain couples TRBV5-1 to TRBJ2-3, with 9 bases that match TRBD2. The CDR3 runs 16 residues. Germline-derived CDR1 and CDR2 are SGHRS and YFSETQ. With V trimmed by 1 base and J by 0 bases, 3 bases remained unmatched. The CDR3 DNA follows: TGCGCCAGCAGCTTGCTGACTAGCGGTAGCACAGATACGCAGTATTTT. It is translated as CASSLLTSGSTDTQYF.

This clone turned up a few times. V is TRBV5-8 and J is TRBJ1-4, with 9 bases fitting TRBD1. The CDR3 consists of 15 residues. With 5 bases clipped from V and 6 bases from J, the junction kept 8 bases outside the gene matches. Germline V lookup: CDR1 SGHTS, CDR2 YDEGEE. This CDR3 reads CASRPRGQGDEKLFF. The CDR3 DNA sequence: TGTGCCAGCAGACCTAGGGGACAGGGTGATGAAAAACTGTTTTTT.

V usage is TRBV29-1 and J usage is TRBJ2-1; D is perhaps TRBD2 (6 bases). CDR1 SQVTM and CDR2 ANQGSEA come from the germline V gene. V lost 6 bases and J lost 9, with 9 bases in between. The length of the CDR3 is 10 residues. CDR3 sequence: CSVGGSEQFF. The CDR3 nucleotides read TGCAGCGTCGGGGGTAGTGAGCAGTTCTTC.

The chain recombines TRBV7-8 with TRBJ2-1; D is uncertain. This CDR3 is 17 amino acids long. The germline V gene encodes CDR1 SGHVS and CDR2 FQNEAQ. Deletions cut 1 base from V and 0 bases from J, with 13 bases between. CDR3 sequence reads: CASSLGRRRSSYNEQFF. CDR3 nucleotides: TGTGCCAGCAGCTTAGGCCGTCGAAGGAGCTCCTACAATGAGCAGTTCTTC.

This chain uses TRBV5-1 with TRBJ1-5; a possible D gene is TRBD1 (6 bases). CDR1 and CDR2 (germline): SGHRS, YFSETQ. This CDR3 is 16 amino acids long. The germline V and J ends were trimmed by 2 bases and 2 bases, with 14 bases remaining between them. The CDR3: CASSLTGPPGNQPQHF. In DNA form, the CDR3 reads TGCGCCAGCAGCTTAACAGGGCCCCCTGGCAATCAGCCCCAGCATTTT.

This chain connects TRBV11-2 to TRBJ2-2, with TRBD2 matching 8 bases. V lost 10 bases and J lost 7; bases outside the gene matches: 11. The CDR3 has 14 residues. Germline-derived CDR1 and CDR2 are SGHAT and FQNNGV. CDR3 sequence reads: CATRKREYGGELFF. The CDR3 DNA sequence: TGTGCCACCAGAAAGCGGGAGTATGGCGGGGAGCTGTTTTTT.

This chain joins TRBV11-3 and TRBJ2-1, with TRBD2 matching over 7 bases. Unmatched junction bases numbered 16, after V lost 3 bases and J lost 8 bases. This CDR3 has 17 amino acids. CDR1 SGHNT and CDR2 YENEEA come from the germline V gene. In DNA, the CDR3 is TGTGCCAGCAGCTTCCCGACTGGCGGGAGAGCCGGCGATGAGCAGTTCTTC. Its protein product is CASSFPTGGRAGDEQFF.

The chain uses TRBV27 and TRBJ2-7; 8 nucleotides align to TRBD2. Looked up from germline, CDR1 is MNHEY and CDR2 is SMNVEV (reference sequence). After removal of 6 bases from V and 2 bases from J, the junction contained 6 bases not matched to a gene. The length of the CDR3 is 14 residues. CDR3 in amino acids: CASSKRGHTYEQYF. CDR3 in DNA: TGTGCCAGCAGCAAGCGGGGGCATACCTACGAGCAGTACTTC.

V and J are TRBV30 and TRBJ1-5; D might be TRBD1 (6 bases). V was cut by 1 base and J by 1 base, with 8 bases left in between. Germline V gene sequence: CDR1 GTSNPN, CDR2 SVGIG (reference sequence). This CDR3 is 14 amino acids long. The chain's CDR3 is CAWSEGTSNQPQHF. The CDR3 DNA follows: TGTGCCTGGAGTGAGGGGACAAGCAATCAGCCCCAGCATTTT.

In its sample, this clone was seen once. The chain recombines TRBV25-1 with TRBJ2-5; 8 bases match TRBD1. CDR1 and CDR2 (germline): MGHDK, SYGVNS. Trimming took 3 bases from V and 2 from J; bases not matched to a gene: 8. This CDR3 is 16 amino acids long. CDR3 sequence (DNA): TGTGCCAGCAGTGACTGGACAGGGTACTCACAAGAGACCCAGTACTTC. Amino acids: CASSDWTGYSQETQYF. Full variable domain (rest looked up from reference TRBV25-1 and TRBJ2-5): EADIYQTPRYLVIGTGKKITLECSQTMGHDKMYWYQQDPGMELHLIHYSYGVNSTEKGDLSSESTVSRIRTEHFPLTLESARPSHTSQYLCASSDWTGYSQETQYFGPGTRLLVL.

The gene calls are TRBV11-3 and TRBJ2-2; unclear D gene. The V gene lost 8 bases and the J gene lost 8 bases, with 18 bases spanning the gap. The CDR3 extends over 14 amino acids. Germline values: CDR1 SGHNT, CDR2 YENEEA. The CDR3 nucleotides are TGTGCCAGCTCTCTCGTAAGCTCTTCTGGGGAGCTGTTTTTT. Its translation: CASSLVSSSGELFF.

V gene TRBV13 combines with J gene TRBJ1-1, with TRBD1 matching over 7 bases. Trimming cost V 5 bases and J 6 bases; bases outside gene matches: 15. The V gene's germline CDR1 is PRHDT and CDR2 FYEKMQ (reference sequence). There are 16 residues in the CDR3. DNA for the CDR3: TGTGCCAGCAGCGACAACCCGACAGGGTATGTTTCTGAAGCTTTCTTT. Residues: CASSDNPTGYVSEAFF.

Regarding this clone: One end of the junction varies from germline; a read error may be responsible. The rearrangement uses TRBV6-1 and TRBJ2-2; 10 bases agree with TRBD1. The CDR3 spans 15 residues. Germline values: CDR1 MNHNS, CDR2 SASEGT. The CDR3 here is CTSRWGTGVTGELFF. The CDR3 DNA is TGTACCAGCAGATGGGGGACAGGGGTCACCGGGGAGCTGTTTTTT.

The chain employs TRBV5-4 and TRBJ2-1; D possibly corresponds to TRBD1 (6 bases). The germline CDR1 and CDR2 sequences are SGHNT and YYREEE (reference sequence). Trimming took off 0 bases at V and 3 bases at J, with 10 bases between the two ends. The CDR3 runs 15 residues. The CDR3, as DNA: TGTGCCAGCAGCTTGGACAGGGAGTTCTACAATGAGCAGTTCTTC. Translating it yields CASSLDREFYNEQFF.

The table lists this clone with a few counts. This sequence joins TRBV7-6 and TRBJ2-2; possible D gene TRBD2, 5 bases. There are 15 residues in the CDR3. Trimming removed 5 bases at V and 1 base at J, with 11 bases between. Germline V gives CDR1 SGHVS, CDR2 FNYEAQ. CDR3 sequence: CASSQGGVNTGELFF. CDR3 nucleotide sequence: TGTGCCAGCAGCCAAGGAGGAGTGAACACCGGGGAGCTGTTTTTT.